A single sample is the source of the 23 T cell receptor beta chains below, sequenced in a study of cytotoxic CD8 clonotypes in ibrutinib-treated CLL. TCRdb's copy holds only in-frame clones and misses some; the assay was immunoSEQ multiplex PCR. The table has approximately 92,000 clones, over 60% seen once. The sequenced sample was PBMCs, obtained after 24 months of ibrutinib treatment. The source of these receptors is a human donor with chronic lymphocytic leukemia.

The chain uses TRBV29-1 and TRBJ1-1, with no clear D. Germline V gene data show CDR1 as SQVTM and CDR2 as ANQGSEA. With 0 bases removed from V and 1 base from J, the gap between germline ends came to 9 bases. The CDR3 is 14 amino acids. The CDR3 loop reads CSVEEWVGNTEAFF. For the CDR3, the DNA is TGCAGCGTTGAAGAGTGGGTTGGGAACACTGAAGCTTTCTTT.

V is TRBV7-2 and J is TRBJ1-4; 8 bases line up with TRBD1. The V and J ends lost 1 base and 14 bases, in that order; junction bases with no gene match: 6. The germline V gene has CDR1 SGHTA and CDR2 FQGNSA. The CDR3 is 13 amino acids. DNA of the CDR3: TGTGCCAGCAGCTTAGGGGACAGGATGCGGCTGTTTTTT. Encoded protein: CASSLGDRMRLFF.

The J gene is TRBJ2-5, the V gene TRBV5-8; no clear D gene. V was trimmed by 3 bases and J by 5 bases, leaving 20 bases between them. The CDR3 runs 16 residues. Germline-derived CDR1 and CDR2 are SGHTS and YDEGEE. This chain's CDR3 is CASSSLLNNRIETQYF. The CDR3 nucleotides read TGTGCCAGCAGCTCACTATTAAATAATAGGATTGAGACCCAGTACTTC.

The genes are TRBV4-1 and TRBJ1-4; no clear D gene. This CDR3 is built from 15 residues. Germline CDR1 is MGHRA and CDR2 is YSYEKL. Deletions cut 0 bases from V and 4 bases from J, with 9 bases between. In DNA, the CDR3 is TGCGCCAGCAGCCAAGATCGAGGGTATAATGAAAAACTGTTTTTT. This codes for CASSQDRGYNEKLFF.

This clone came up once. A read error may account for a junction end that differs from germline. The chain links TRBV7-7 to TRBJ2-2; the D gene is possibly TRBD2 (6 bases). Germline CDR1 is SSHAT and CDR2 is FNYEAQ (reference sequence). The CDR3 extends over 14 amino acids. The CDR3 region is CASSLGRETGELFF. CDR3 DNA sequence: TGTGCTAGCAGCTTAGGTCGGGAGACCGGGGAGCTGTTTTTT.

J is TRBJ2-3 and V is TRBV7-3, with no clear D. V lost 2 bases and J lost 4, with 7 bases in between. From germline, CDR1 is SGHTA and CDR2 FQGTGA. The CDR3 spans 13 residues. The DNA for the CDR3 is TGTGCCAGCAGCTTAGCGGCCCCAGATACGCAGTATTTT. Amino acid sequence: CASSLAAPDTQYF.

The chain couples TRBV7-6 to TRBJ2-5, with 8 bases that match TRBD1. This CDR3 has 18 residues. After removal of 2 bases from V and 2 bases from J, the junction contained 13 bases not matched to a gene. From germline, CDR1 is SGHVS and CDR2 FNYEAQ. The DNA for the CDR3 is TGTGCCAGCAGCTTAAGGGGGTTAGCAGGGGGCTTGCAAGAGACCCAGTACTTC. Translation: CASSLRGLAGGLQETQYF.

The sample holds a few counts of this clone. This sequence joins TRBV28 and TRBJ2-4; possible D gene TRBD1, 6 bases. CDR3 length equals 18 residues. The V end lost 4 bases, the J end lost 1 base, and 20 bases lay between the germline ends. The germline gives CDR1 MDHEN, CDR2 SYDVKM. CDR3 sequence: CASSSAAGTLLAKNIQYF. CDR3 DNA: TGTGCCAGCAGTTCCGCCGCCGGGACACTATTGGCCAAAAACATTCAGTACTTC.

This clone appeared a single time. The CDR3 sequence: CASGQNNEQFF. CDR3 sequence (DNA): TGTGCCAGTGGACAAAACAATGAGCAGTTCTTC. The V gene is TRBV27, the J gene TRBJ2-1; TRBD1 is a possible D gene (5 bases). CDR1 is MNHEY and CDR2 is SMNVEV in the germline V gene (reference sequence). V was cut by 9 bases and J by 5 bases, with 8 bases left in between. This CDR3 has 11 residues.

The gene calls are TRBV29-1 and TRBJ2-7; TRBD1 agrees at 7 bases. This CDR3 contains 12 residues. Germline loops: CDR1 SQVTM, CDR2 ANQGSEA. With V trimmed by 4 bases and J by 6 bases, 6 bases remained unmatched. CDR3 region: CSVVRTGVEQYF. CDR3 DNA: TGCAGCGTTGTCCGGACAGGCGTCGAGCAGTACTTC.

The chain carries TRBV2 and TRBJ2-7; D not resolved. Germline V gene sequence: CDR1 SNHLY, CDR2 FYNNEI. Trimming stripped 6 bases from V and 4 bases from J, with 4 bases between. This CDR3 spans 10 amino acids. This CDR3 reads CASSQYEQYF. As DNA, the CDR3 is TGTGCCAGCAGCCAGTACGAGCAGTACTTC.

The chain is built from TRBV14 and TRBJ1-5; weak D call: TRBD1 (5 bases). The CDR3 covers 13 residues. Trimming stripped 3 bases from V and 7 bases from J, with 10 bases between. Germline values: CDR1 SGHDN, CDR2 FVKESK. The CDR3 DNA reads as TGTGCCAGCAGCCAGGGGCCTTGGCAGCCCCAGCATTTT. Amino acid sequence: CASSQGPWQPQHF.

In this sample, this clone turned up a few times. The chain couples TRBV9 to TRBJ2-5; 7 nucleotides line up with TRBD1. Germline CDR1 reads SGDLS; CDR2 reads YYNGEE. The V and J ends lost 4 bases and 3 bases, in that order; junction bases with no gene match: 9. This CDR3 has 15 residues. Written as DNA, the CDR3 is TGTGCCAGCAGCATTCGGGACAGCAAGAAAGAGACCCAGTACTTC. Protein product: CASSIRDSKKETQYF.

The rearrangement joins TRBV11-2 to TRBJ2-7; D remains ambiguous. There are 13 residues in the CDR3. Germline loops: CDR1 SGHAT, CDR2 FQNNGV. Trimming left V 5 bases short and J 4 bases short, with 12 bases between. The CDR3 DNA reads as TGTGCCAGCAGCGTTCCCCGGTCTTACGAGCAGTACTTC. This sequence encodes CASSVPRSYEQYF. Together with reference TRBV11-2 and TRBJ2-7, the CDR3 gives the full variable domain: EAGVAQSPRYKIIEKRQSVAFWCNPISGHATLYWYQQILGQGPKLLIQFQNNGVVDDSQLPKDRFSAERLKGVDSTLKIQPAKLEDSAVYLCASSVPRSYEQYFGPGTRLTVT.

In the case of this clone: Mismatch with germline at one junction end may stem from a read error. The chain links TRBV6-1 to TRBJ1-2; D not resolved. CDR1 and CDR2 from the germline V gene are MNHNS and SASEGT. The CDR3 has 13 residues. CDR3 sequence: CASSEGVSTSSPF. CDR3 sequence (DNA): TGTGCCAGCAGTGAAGGGGTCAGTACTAGTAGCCCCTTC.

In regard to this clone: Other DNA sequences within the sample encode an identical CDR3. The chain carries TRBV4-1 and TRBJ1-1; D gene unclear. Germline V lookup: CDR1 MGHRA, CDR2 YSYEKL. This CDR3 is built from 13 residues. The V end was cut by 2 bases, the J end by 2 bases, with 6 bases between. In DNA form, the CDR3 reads TGCGCCAGCAGCCAACTTCCAAACACTGAAGCTTTCTTT. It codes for CASSQLPNTEAFF.

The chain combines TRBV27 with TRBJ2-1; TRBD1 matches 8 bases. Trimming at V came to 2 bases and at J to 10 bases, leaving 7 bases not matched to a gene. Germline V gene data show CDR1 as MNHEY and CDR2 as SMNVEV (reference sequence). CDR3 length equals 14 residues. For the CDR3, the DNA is TGTGCCAGCAGTTTAAGGGAGACAGGGGACGAGCAGTTCTTC. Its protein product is CASSLRETGDEQFF.

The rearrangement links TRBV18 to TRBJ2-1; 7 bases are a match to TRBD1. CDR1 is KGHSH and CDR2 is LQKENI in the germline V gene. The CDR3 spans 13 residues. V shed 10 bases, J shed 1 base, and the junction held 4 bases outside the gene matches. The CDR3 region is CATTGQSYNEQFF. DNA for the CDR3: TGTGCCACCACGGGACAGTCCTACAATGAGCAGTTCTTC. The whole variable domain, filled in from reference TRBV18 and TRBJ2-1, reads NAGVMQNPRHLVRRRGQEARLRCSPMKGHSHVYWYRQLPEEGLKFMVYLQKENIIDESGMPKERFSAEFPKEGPSILRIQQVVRGDSAAYFCATTGQSYNEQFFGPGTRLTVL.

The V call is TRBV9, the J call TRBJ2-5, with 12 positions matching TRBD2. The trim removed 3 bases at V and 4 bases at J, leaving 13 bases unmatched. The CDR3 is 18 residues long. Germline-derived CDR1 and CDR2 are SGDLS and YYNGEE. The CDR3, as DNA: TGTGCCAGCAGCGCCCGACTAGCGGGGGCCCTAGGGGGAGAGACCCAGTACTTC. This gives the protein CASSARLAGALGGETQYF.

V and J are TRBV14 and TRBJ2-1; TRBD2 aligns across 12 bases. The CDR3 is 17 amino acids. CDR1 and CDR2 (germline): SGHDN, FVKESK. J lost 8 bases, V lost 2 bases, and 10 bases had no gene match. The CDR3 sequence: CASSQLRTSGILHEQFF. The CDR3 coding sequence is TGTGCCAGCAGCCAACTACGGACTAGCGGGATTTTGCATGAGCAGTTCTTC.

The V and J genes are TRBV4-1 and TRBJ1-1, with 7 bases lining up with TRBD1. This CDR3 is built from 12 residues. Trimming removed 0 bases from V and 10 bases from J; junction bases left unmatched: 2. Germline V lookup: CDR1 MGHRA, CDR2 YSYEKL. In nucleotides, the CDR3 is TGCGCCAGCAGCCAAGAGCAGGGGGGAGCTTTCTTT. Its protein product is CASSQEQGGAFF.

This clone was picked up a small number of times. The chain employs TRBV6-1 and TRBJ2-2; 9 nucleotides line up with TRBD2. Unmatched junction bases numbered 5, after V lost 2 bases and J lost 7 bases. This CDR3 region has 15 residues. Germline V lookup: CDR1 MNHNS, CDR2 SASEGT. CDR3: CASSEFSGRVGELFF. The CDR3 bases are TGTGCCAGCAGTGAATTTAGCGGGAGAGTCGGGGAGCTGTTTTTT.

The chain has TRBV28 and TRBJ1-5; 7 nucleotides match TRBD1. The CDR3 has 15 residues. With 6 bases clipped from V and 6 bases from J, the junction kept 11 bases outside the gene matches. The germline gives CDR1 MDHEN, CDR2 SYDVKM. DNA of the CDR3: TGTGCCAGCAGCGGAGGGACAGTACTTTTTCAGCCCCAGCATTTT. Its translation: CASSGGTVLFQPQHF.